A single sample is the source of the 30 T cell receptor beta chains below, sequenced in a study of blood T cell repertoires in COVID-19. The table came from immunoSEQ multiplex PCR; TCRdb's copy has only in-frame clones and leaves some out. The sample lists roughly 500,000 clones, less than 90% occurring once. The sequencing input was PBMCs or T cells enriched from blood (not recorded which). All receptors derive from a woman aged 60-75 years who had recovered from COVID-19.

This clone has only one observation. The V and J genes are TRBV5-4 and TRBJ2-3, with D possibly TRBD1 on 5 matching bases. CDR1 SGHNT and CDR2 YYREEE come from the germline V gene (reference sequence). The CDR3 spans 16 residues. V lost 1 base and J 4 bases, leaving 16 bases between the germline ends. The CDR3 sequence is CASSLHSRASSDTQYF. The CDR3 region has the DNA TGTGCCAGCAGCTTGCATTCCAGGGCCAGCTCAGATACGCAGTATTTT.

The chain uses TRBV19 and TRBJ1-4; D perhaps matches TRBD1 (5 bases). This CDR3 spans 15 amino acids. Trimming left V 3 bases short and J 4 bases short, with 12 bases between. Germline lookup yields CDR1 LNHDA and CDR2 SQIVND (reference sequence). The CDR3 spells CASSIGRGHNEKLFF. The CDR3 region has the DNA TGTGCCAGTAGTATTGGAAGGGGCCATAATGAAAAACTGTTTTTT.

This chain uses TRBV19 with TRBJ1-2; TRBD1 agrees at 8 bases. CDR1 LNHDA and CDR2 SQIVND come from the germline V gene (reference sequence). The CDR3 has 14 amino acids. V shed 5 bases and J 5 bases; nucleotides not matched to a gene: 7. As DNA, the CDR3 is TGTGCCAGTAGTGCGACAGGGGCGGGATATGGCTACACCTTC. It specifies CASSATGAGYGYTF.

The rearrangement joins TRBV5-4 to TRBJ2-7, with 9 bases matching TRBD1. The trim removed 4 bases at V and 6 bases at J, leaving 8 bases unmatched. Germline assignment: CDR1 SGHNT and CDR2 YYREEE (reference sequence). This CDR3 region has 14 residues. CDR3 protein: CASSPGQGRGEQYF. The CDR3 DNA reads TGTGCCAGCAGCCCCGGACAGGGGAGAGGCGAGCAGTACTTC. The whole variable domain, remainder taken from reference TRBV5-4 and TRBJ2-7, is ETGVTQSPTHLIKTRGQQVTLRCSSQSGHNTVSWYQQALGQGPQFIFQYYREEENGRGNFPPRFSGLQFPNYSSELNVNALELDDSALYLCASSPGQGRGEQYFGPGTRLTVT.

The CDR3 DNA reads as TGTGCCAGCAGCCCAGGGGGCACGAGCTCCTACGAGCAGTACGTC. This gives the protein CASSPGGTSSYEQYV. V and J are TRBV28 and TRBJ2-7; 8 nucleotides match TRBD1. The CDR3 loop spans 15 amino acids. Germline V CDR1 and CDR2: MDHEN, SYDVKM. The V and J ends lost 6 bases and 0 bases, in that order; junction bases with no gene match: 7.

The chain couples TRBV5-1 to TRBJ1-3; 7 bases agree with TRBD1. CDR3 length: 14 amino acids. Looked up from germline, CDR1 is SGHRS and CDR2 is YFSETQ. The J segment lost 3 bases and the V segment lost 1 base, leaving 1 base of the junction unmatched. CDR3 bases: TGCGCCAGCAGCTTGTGGGACAGTGGAAACACCATATATTTT. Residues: CASSLWDSGNTIYF.

CDR3 amino acids: CASSLEAGADTQYF. As DNA, the CDR3 is TGCGCCAGCAGCTTGGAGGCAGGGGCAGATACGCAGTATTTT. The rearrangement links TRBV5-1 to TRBJ2-3; TRBD1 might be the D (6 bases). Germline values: CDR1 SGHRS, CDR2 YFSETQ. The CDR3 has 14 amino acids. The ends were cut back, 0 bases at V and 4 bases at J, with 9 bases in the middle.

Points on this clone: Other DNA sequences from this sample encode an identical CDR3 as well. The CDR3 nucleotides are TGTGCCAGCAGTCCGTCAGGGGTCAATCAGCCCCAGCATTTT. It yields the protein CASSPSGVNQPQHF. This chain uses TRBV27 with TRBJ1-5; D is possibly TRBD1 (6 bases). The CDR3 totals 14 residues. The V and J ends lost 5 bases and 3 bases respectively, with 11 bases between them. Germline assignment: CDR1 MNHEY and CDR2 SMNVEV (reference sequence).

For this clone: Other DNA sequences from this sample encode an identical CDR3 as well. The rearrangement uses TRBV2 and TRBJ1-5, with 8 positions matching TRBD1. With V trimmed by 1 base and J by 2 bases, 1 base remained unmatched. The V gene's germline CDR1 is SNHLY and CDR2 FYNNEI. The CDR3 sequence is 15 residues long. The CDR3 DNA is TGTGCCAGCAGTGAAGAGACAGGGGGCAATCAGCCCCAGCATTTT. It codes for CASSEETGGNQPQHF.

The chain's CDR3 is CASSLGQGAGNSPLHF. For the CDR3, the DNA is TGTGCCAGCAGCTTGGGTCAGGGGGCAGGGAATTCACCCCTCCACTTT. The chain links TRBV5-6 to TRBJ1-6; 8 positions agree with TRBD1. This CDR3 comprises 16 residues. Per germline, CDR1 SGHDT and CDR2 YYEEEE. J gave up 7 bases and V 0 bases, and 6 bases lay outside the gene matches.

The CDR3 spells CASSRGGGASEKLFF. Here the CDR3 DNA reads TGTGCCAGCAGCCGCGGCGGAGGGGCCTCTGAAAAACTGTTTTTT. V is TRBV2 and J is TRBJ1-4; a weak D match, TRBD1 (5 bases). CDR3 length equals 15 residues. Per germline, CDR1 SNHLY and CDR2 FYNNEI. V was trimmed by 6 bases and J by 7 bases, leaving 18 bases between them.

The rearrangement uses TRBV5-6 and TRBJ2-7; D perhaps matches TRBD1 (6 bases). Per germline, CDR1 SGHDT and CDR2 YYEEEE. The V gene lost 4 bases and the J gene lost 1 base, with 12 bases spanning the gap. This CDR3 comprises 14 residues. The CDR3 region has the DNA TGTGCCAGCAGCCCTGGACAGCCTTCCTACGAGCAGTACGTC. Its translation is CASSPGQPSYEQYV.

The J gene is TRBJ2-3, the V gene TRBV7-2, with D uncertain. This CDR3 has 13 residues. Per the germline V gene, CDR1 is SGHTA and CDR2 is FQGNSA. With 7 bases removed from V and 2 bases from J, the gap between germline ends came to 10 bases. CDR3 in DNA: TGTGCCAGCACCGGGTTAGCCACAGATACGCAGTATTTT. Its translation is CASTGLATDTQYF.

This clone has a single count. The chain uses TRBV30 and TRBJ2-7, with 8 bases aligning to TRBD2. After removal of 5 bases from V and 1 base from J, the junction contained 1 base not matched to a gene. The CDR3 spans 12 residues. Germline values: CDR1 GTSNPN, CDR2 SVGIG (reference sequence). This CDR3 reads CAWRGGSYEQYF. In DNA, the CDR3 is TGTGCCTGGCGGGGGGGGTCCTACGAGCAGTACTTC. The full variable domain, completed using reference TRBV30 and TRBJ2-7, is SQTIHQWPATLVQPVGSPLSLECTVEGTSNPNLYWYRQAAGRGLQLLFYSVGIGQISSEVPQNLSASRPQDRQFILSSKKLLLSDSGFYLCAWRGGSYEQYFGPGTRLTVT.

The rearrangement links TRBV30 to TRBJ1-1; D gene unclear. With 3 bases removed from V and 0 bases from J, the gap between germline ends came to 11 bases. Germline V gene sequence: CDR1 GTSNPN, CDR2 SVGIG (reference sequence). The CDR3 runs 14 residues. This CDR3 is CAWSELRMNTEAFF. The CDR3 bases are TGTGCCTGGAGCGAGCTGCGGATGAACACTGAAGCTTTCTTT.

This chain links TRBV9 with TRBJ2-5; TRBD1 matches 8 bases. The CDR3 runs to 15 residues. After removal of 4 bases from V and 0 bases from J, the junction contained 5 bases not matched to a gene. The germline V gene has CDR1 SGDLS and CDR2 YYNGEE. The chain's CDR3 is CASSPRGQDQETQYF. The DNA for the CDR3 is TGTGCCAGCAGCCCTAGGGGACAGGACCAAGAGACCCAGTACTTC.

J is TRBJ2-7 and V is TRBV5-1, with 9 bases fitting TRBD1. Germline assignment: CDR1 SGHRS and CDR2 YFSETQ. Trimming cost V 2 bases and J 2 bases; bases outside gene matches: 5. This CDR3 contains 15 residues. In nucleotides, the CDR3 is TGCGCCAGCAGCTTTTGGGACAGGGCCCCCTACGAGCAGTACTTC. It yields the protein CASSFWDRAPYEQYF.

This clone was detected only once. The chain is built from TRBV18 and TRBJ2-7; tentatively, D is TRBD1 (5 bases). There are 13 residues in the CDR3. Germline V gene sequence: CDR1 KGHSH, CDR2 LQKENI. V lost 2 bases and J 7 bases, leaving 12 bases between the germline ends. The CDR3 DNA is TGTGCCAGCTCACCAAAACAGGCTACTGAGCAGTACTTC. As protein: CASSPKQATEQYF.

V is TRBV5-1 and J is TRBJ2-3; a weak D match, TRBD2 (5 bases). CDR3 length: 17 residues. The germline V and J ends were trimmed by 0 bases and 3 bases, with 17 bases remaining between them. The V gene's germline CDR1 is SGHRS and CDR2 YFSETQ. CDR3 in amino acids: CASSLAVGETITDTQYF. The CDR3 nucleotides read TGCGCCAGCAGCTTGGCCGTAGGAGAGACTATAACAGATACGCAGTATTTT.

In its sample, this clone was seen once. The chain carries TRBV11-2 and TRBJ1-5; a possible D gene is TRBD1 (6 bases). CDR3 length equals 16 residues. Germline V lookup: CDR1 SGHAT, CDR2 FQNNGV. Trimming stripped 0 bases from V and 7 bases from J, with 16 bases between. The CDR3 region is CASSLDWAGVGQPQHF. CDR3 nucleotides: TGTGCCAGCAGCTTAGATTGGGCAGGGGTGGGACAGCCCCAGCATTTT.

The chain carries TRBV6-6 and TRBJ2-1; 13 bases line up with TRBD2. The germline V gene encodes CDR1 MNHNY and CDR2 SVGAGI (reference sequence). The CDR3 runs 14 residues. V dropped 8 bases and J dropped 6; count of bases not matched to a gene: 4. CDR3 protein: CASYGLAGANEQFF. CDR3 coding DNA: TGTGCCAGCTATGGACTAGCGGGGGCCAATGAGCAGTTCTTC.

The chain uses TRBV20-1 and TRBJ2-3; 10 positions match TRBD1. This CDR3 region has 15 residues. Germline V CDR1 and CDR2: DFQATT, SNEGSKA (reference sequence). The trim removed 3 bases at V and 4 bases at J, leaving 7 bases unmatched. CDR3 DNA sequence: TGCAGTGCTAGTATCCGGGACAGGGGCCCAGATACGCAGTATTTT. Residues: CSASIRDRGPDTQYF.

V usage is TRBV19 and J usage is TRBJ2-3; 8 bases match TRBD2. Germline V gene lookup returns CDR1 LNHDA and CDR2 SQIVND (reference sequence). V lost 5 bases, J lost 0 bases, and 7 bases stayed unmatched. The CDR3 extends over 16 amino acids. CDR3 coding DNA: TGTGCCAGTAGTGATCTGGGACTAGGTAGCACAGATACGCAGTATTTT. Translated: CASSDLGLGSTDTQYF.

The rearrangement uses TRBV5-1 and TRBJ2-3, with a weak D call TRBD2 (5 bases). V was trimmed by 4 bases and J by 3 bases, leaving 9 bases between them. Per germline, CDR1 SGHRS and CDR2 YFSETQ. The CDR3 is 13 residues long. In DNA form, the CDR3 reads TGCGCCAGCAGCAGCCGGGGTACAGATACGCAGTATTTT. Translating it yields CASSSRGTDTQYF.

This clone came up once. CDR3 sequence (DNA): TGCGCCAGCAGCTACCCAGCGGGGGGAACTCTAGAGCAGTACTTC. As protein: CASSYPAGGTLEQYF. This chain joins TRBV5-1 and TRBJ2-7; 9 nucleotides line up with TRBD2. CDR3 size: 15 residues. Trimming removed 3 bases from V and 7 bases from J; junction bases left unmatched: 11. Germline CDR1 SGHRS, CDR2 YFSETQ.

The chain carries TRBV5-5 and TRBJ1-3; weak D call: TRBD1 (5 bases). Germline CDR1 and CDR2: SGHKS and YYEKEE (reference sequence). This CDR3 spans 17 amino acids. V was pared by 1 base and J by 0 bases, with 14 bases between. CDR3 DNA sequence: TGTGCCAGCAGCTTGCGGGCAGGGCCCTTCTCTGGAAACACCATATATTTT. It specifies CASSLRAGPFSGNTIYF.

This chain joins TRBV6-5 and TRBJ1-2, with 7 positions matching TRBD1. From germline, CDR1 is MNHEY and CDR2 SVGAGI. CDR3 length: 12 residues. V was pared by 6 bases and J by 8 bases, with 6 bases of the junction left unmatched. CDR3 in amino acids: CASRQGYQGYTF. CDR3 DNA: TGTGCCAGCAGACAGGGGTATCAAGGCTACACCTTC.

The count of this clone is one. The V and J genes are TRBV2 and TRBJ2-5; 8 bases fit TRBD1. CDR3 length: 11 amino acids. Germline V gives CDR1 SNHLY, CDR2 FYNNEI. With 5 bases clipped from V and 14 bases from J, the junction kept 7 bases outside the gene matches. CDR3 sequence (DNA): TGTGCCAGCAGTAACGTGGACAGGGCCTACTTC. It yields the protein CASSNVDRAYF.

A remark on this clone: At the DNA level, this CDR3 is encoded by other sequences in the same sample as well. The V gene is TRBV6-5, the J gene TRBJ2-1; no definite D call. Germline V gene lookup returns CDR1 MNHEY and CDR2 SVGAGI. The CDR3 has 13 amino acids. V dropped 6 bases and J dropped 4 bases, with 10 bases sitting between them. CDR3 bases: TGTGCCAGCAGACCTGGAGCATACAATGAGCAGTTCTTC. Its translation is CASRPGAYNEQFF.

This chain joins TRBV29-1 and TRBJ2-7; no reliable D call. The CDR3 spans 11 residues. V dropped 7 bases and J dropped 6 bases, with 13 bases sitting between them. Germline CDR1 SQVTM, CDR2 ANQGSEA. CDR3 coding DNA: TGCAGCGGTAGAGACGCAGGCGAGCAGTACTTC. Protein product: CSGRDAGEQYF.